The entry below gives a single TCR beta chain sequence along with its context. This clone's antigen is unknown. There are no base qualities to consult, and no much larger clone falls within one base. The CDR3 covers 17 residues, taking in both the cysteine and the phenylalanine. The entry retains the CDR3 DNA only, 51 bases that are in frame from base 1. Trimming removed 3 bases from V and 2 bases from J; the gene matches leave 11 bases unexplained. CDR1 MNHEY and CDR2 SMNVEV were looked up in the germline V gene (reference sequence). The data are from a study of blood T cell repertoires in COVID-19 (dated by TCRdb to about 2020). As for the study more broadly: Samples covering the acute and convalescent phases of COVID-19 were provided by collaborators in the United States, Italy and Spain. Where available, HLA class I and class II types were taken from metadata supplied by the sample provider and were not determined by assay-based typing. Samples were obtained from the ongoing ImmuneRACE study (first 160 participants) and from about 1,300 subjects provided by 6 global collaborators. The repertoires were released in a freely available public database intended as a resource for research on the immune response to SARS-CoV-2. The prospective study material was composed of cDNA or gDNA derived from T cells, B-cell-depleted T cells, or PBMCs. Subjects who had been exposed to COVID-19, were actively infected with it, or had recovered from it provided the deeply sampled blood TCRbeta repertoires that made up the dataset. A de-identified subject ID, COVID-19 status, age in years and sex were almost always included in the sample metadata. Findings and caveats that apply to the study as a whole: The quantity of clinical and demographic metadata differed by source and by participant and was supplied without curation.

TCRbeta CDR3 regions were amplified from genomic DNA by means of the immunoSEQ Assay, a bias-controlled multiplex PCR. In the original analysis: Nucleated cell counts per sample were estimated from amplification of reference gene primers within the assay. To quantify the absolute abundance of each unique TCRbeta CDR3 rearrangement, sequence reads were collapsed and filtered. Productive Simpson clonality was computed per sample as the square root of Simpson's diversity index over productive rearrangements. The source is immuneACCESS, and TCRdb retained only in-frame sequences with V and J called. Part of the clones is not carried over; for the studies checked, unresolved V genes explain less than half of this, and the remainder is unexplained. The D gene and trimming were derived from the DNA, and the V and J assignments and clone size from that table. The sample yields around 100,000 clones; around 93% were counted once. The ten largest make up about 18% of the sample.

Each collaborating institution followed its own protocols to collect whole blood in K2EDTA tubes. For TCRbeta analysis, collaborator samples were shipped as frozen whole blood, as isolated PBMCs, or as DNA extracted from either sample type. The TCR was taken from a man between 50 and 59 years old with acute or convalescent COVID-19. Input material: peripheral blood. The chain links TRBV27 with TRBJ1-1; the junction holds 8 bases that match TRBD1. The DNA is as follows: TGTGCCAGCAGTTTTTATGACAGGGGCCTTCGAAACACTGAAGCTTTCTTT. Translation gives CASSFYDRGLRNTEAFF.